The 16 T cell receptor beta chains given below trace back to one sample, sequenced in a study of CD8+ T cells in alopecia areata listed by TCRdb under 2018. The library was produced with the immunoSEQ multiplex PCR assay. RNA was extracted from all samples and reverse transcribed into cDNA, which served as template for TCR sequencing. Imported from immuneACCESS, the table was reduced by TCRdb to in-frame sequences with V and J called. These copies leave out some clones; in studies compared against another copy, an unresolved V gene accounts for under half, and the cause of the remainder is not known. Across this sample there are more than 95,000 clones, with approximately 42% seen only once. The ten largest clones add up to 1% to 1.5% of the sample. Sequencing was performed on CD4+ T cells sorted from blood. These receptor sequences come from a human donor with alopecia areata.

This chain joins TRBV5-1 and TRBJ1-2; D gene uncertain. The CDR3 is 15 residues long. Germline lookup yields CDR1 SGHRS and CDR2 YFSETQ. V was pared by 4 bases and J by 0 bases, with 13 bases between. As DNA, the CDR3 is TGCGCCAGCAGCCCCGACGGATACTCTAACTATGGCTACACCTTC. It codes for CASSPDGYSNYGYTF.

The V gene is TRBV5-4, the J gene TRBJ2-3, with D perhaps TRBD1 (6 bases). With 0 bases removed from V and 2 bases from J, the gap between germline ends came to 7 bases. Looked up from germline, CDR1 is SGHNT and CDR2 is YYREEE (reference sequence). The CDR3 has 14 residues. The CDR3 loop is CASSLGTDTDTQYF. Here the CDR3 DNA reads TGTGCCAGCAGCTTGGGGACAGACACAGATACGCAGTATTTT.

The chain uses TRBV30 and TRBJ1-5; a weak D match, TRBD1 (5 bases). From germline, CDR1 is GTSNPN and CDR2 SVGIG (reference sequence). V was clipped by 2 bases and J by 3 bases, with 11 bases between them. CDR3 length: 14 residues. Here the CDR3 DNA reads TGTGCCTGGAGTATTGGGGCGGACAATCAGCCCCAGCATTTT. Translated, it gives CAWSIGADNQPQHF.

This chain joins TRBV6-1 and TRBJ2-5, with D perhaps TRBD1 or TRBD2 (5 bases each). The V and J ends lost 1 base and 5 bases respectively, with 20 bases between them. CDR3 length: 17 amino acids. Germline V gene data show CDR1 as MNHNS and CDR2 as SASEGT. CDR3 loop: CASSEDRTGLRGETQYF. The CDR3 nucleotides read TGTGCCAGCAGTGAAGATCGAACAGGCCTCAGAGGGGAGACCCAGTACTTC.

The table lists this clone with a few counts. A junction boundary mismatches the germline segment, possibly from a read error. The chain employs TRBV19 and TRBJ2-1; TRBD1 matches at 9 bases. CDR3 length: 15 amino acids. Germline V gene sequence: CDR1 LNHDA, CDR2 SQIVND (reference sequence). DNA of the CDR3: TGTGCCAGTAGAACGGGACAGGGCCCCTATAATGAGCAGTTCTTC. Translated: CASRTGQGPYNEQFF.

This clone was observed many times. The J gene is TRBJ2-5, the V gene TRBV4-3; D call uncertain. The V gene's germline CDR1 is LGHNA and CDR2 YSLEER. V was shortened by 5 bases and J by 4 bases, with 14 bases between the two germline ends. The length of the CDR3 is 14 residues. The CDR3 DNA reads TGCGCCAGCAGCACCTATAGGGTGGGAGAGACCCAGTACTTC. The encoded protein is CASSTYRVGETQYF.

This clone was seen a few times. The chain has TRBV11-2 and TRBJ1-5; D gene unclear. Germline CDR1 is SGHAT and CDR2 is FQNNGV. Trimming removed 2 bases from V and 0 bases from J, with 8 bases in between. The CDR3 contains 15 residues. The DNA for the CDR3 is TGTGCCAGCAGCTTAAGCCCGGTTAGCAATCAGCCCCAGCATTTT. This translates into CASSLSPVSNQPQHF.

The rearrangement uses TRBV6-5 and TRBJ1-1; unclear D gene. V lost 1 base and J lost 0, with 9 bases in between. The germline V gene has CDR1 MNHEY and CDR2 SVGAGI. The CDR3 totals 15 residues. CDR3 nucleotides: TGTGCCAGCAGTTACTTTGCCAGTCTGAACACTGAAGCTTTCTTT. This gives the protein CASSYFASLNTEAFF.

The gene calls are TRBV28 and TRBJ2-7, with 7 bases identical to TRBD1. Germline trimming cut 9 bases from V and 3 bases from J; bases unmatched to any gene: 2. The germline CDR1 and CDR2 sequences are MDHEN and SYDVKM. CDR3 length: 11 amino acids. CDR3 region: CASTGVYEQYF. The CDR3 DNA sequence: TGTGCCAGTACAGGGGTCTACGAGCAGTACTTC.

The V gene is TRBV27, the J gene TRBJ1-1; D unresolved. Between the trimmed V and J ends, which lost 4 bases and 6 bases, there was a span of 12 bases. This CDR3 comprises 13 residues. The germline V gene encodes CDR1 MNHEY and CDR2 SMNVEV (reference sequence). The chain's CDR3 is CASSSPYFSEAFF. The CDR3 nucleotides are TGTGCCAGCAGTTCCCCCTATTTCTCTGAAGCTTTCTTT.

V gene TRBV7-3 combines with J gene TRBJ2-2; TRBD2 agrees at 7 bases. This CDR3 has 16 residues. The V gene end was trimmed by 4 bases and the J gene end by 5 bases; junction bases not matched to a gene: 10. Germline V gives CDR1 SGHTA, CDR2 FQGTGA. This chain's CDR3 is CASSSYSGVGTGELFF. DNA for the CDR3: TGTGCCAGCAGCTCATACAGCGGGGTCGGAACCGGGGAGCTGTTTTTT.

The rearrangement links TRBV10-3 to TRBJ2-1; the D is unclear. The CDR3 is made up of 15 amino acids. Trimming removed 3 bases at V and 7 bases at J, with 16 bases between. From germline, CDR1 is ENHRY and CDR2 SYGVKD. The CDR3 bases are TGTGCCATCAGTGAAATCCCAAACTTGGGGAATGAGCAGTTCTTC. Protein product: CAISEIPNLGNEQFF.

V usage is TRBV30 and J usage is TRBJ1-1; D might be TRBD1 (6 bases). CDR1 is GTSNPN and CDR2 is SVGIG in the germline V gene (reference sequence). V was trimmed by 0 bases and J by 6 bases, leaving 11 bases between them. This CDR3 comprises 13 residues. CDR3: CAWSVRGDAEAFF. CDR3 nucleotides: TGTGCCTGGAGTGTAAGGGGGGACGCTGAAGCTTTCTTT.

The V gene is TRBV2, the J gene TRBJ2-7, with D unclear. This CDR3 contains 14 residues. V was pared by 5 bases and J by 6 bases, with 17 bases between. Germline V gives CDR1 SNHLY, CDR2 FYNNEI. The CDR3 region has the DNA TGTGCCAGCAGTCAGGACGAGAAGCGTGGCGAGCAGTACTTC. Its translation: CASSQDEKRGEQYF.

This clone came up once. The chain has TRBV6-5 and TRBJ2-3; the match to TRBD2 covers 12 bases. Germline-derived CDR1 and CDR2 are MNHEY and SVGAGI. The CDR3 runs 14 residues. The V and J ends lost 8 bases and 9 bases, in that order; junction bases with no gene match: 9. The CDR3 reads CASSPSGGGKTQYF. The CDR3 DNA reads TGTGCCAGCTCACCTAGCGGGGGGGGAAAGACGCAGTATTTT.

The genes are TRBV28 and TRBJ2-3; 9 bases agree with TRBD1. This CDR3 comprises 15 residues. Germline loops: CDR1 MDHEN, CDR2 SYDVKM. V shed 8 bases and J 7 bases; nucleotides not matched to a gene: 13. The CDR3 DNA reads as TGTGCCAGCGGTGTTCCCGGGACAGGGTTACATACGCAGTATTTT. Its protein product is CASGVPGTGLHTQYF.